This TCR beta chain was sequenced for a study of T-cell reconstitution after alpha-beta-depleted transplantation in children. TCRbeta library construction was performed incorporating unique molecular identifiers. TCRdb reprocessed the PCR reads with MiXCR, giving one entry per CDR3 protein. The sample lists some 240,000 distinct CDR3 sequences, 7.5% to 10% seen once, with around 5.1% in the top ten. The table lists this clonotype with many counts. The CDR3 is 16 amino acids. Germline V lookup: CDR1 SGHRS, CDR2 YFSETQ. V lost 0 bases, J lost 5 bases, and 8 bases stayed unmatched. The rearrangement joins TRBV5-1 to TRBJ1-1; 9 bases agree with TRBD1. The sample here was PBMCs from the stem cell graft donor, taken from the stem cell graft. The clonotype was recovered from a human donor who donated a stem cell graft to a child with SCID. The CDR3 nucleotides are TGCGCCAGCAGCTTGGGGACAGGGGTCTTGAGGACTGAAGCTTTCTTT. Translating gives CASSLGTGVLRTEAFF.